This TCR beta chain was profiled in a study of blood T cell repertoires in COVID-19. Study at large: COVID-19 samples, acute and convalescent, were from the United States, Italy and Spain. T cells, B-cell-depleted T cells, or PBMCs provided the cDNA or gDNA that served as material.

In the original workflow: Counts of nucleated cells, estimated from reference gene primer amplification, were obtained. Generated by immunoSEQ multiplex PCR, the TCRdb table keeps only in-frame clones and is missing some. The V and J calls and clone size come from that table; D and trimming were worked out from the DNA. Among about 140,000 clones listed, approximately 90% were seen once. J gave up 4 bases and V 3 bases, and 9 bases lay outside the gene matches. Germline V gene sequence: CDR1 SGDLS, CDR2 YYNGEE. This CDR3 comprises 15 residues. The clonotype was recovered from a woman aged 80 or over with acute or convalescent COVID-19. Specimen: peripheral blood. J is TRBJ1-1 and V is TRBV9; the match to TRBD1 covers 7 bases. CDR3 amino acids: CASSARPDRRTEAFF. DNA of the CDR3: TGTGCCAGCAGCGCGAGGCCGGACAGGCGCACTGAAGCTTTCTTT.